This T cell receptor (beta chain) was obtained from a study of shared T cell receptors in the human thymus. This CDR3 is built from 15 residues. V shed 3 bases, J shed 3 bases, and the junction held 7 bases outside the gene matches. The germline CDR1 and CDR2 sequences are SGHNT and YYREEE (reference sequence). In its sample, this clone was seen once. TCRdb keeps only in-frame clones here, not all; method: immunoSEQ multiplex PCR. In the table there are about 660,000 clones, approximately 90% of which are singletons. The data were also submitted as part of a second study, on human thymus T cells. That report adds: It was from resections taken during corrective heart surgery that the thymus tissue came. Highly overlapping thymic repertoires in unrelated individuals were reported by related research.

The clonotype originates from a boy in the first two years of life with a congenital heart defect. This chain joins TRBV5-4 and TRBJ2-7; 9 nucleotides agree with TRBD1. The sequencing input was thymocytes. CDR3 DNA: TGTGCCAGCAGCTGGTTTGGGGGACAGGGCTACGAGCAGTACTTC. Translated, it gives CASSWFGGQGYEQYF.